The count of the clone carrying this TCR beta chain is one. The CDR3 loop spans 12 amino acids. Trimming shortened V by 2 bases and J by 9 bases, and 8 bases separated the two germline ends. Here immunoSEQ multiplex PCR was the method, and the copy in TCRdb shows in-frame clones only, minus some. The data contain approximately 150,000 clones, roughly 84% of them singletons. This entry comes from a study of blood T cell repertoires in COVID-19. The chain recombines TRBV12-3 or TRBV12-4 with TRBJ2-1, with no clear D. The sequence was collected from a man aged 55 to 70 with active or convalescent COVID-19. Sequences were obtained from peripheral blood. CDR3 coding DNA: TGTGCCAGCAGTTTACAGGCGCTTGAGCAGTTCTTC. Translated, it gives CASSLQALEQFF.